A selection of T cell receptor beta chains follows, all from one sample in a study of metastatic and nonmetastatic thyroid tumors. TCRdb called clones again from the PCR reads with MiXCR. The sample includes tens of thousands of clones, 25% seen only once; the top ten take more than 8%. Sample: blood. These TCRs come from a female donor with papillary thyroid cancer or a benign thyroid nodule (not recorded which). Some clones in this sample may be carry-over from other donors' samples. Each CDR3 is given with its conserved first and last residue. A D gene is named only where the DNA matches it firmly. Rows may omit the clone size; those that give it use once, few, many or a size class.

V gene: TRBV30; clone size: many; J gene: TRBJ1-2; D gene: -; CDR3 protein: CAWSTLGGGRGYTF; CDR3 DNA: TGTGCCTGGAGTACCCTTGGTGGCGGTCGTGGCTACACCTTC
V gene: TRBV2; clone size: many; J gene: TRBJ1-2; D gene: -; CDR3 protein: CASSDTPIGSASYGYTF; CDR3 DNA: TGTGCCAGCAGTGACACCCCCATTGGATCGGCGTCCTATGGCTACACCTTC
V gene: TRBV20-1; clone size: many; J gene: TRBJ1-4; D gene: -; CDR3 protein: CSAGPAGLGEKLFF; CDR3 DNA: TGCAGTGCGGGACCGGCGGGATTGGGAGAAAAACTGTTTTTT
V gene: TRBV7-2; clone size: many; J gene: TRBJ2-1; D gene: TRBD2; CDR3 protein: CASRETGTSYNEQFF; CDR3 DNA: TGTGCCAGCAGGGAAACCGGGACTAGTTACAATGAGCAGTTCTTC
V gene: TRBV4-2; clone size: many; J gene: TRBJ1-5; D gene: TRBD1; CDR3 protein: CASSQDRGQNQPQHF; CDR3 DNA: TGTGCCAGCAGCCAAGACAGGGGGCAGAATCAGCCCCAGCATTTT
V gene: TRBV20-1; clone size: -; J gene: TRBJ2-3; D gene: TRBD2; CDR3 protein: CSARLLAGGPLTQYF; CDR3 DNA: TGCAGTGCTAGACTACTAGCGGGGGGGCCCCTTACGCAGTATTTT
V gene: TRBV7-9; clone size: -; J gene: TRBJ2-2; D gene: -; CDR3 protein: CASSFEYTGELFF; CDR3 DNA: TGTGCCAGCAGCTTTGAATACACCGGGGAGCTGTTTTTT
V gene: TRBV4-1; clone size: few; J gene: TRBJ1-3; D gene: TRBD1; CDR3 protein: CASSQGTASGNTIYF; CDR3 DNA: TGCGCCAGCAGCCAGGGGACAGCCTCTGGAAACACCATATATTTT
V gene: TRBV2; clone size: -; J gene: TRBJ2-3; D gene: TRBD2; CDR3 protein: CASGGEDTQYF; CDR3 DNA: TGTGCCAGCGGGGGGGAGGATACGCAGTATTTT
V gene: TRBV5-1; clone size: medium-sized; J gene: TRBJ2-7; D gene: TRBD1; CDR3 protein: CASSLVSPGQGGEQYF; CDR3 DNA: TGCGCCAGCAGCTTGGTTTCGCCGGGACAGGGTGGGGAGCAGTACTTC
V gene: TRBV20-1; clone size: -; J gene: TRBJ2-1; D gene: TRBD2; CDR3 protein: CSARSWTSGTGIEQFF; CDR3 DNA: TGCAGTGCTAGGTCCTGGACTAGCGGGACGGGAATTGAGCAGTTCTTC
V gene: TRBV3-1; clone size: many; J gene: TRBJ1-5; D gene: TRBD1; CDR3 protein: CASSLFRGLGNQPQHF; CDR3 DNA: TGTGCCAGCAGCCTATTCAGGGGGCTTGGCAATCAGCCCCAGCATTTT
V gene: TRBV12-3/TRBV12-4; clone size: many; J gene: TRBJ1-5; D gene: -; CDR3 protein: CASSLMGDKPQHF; CDR3 DNA: TGTGCCAGCAGTTTAATGGGGGACAAGCCCCAGCATTTT
V gene: TRBV2; clone size: many; J gene: TRBJ2-2; D gene: -; CDR3 protein: CASRTPGRRSWELFF; CDR3 DNA: TGTGCCAGCAGAACCCCGGGCCGCAGGTCTTGGGAGCTGTTTTTT
V gene: TRBV7-9; clone size: many; J gene: TRBJ2-1; D gene: -; CDR3 protein: CASSLAGLNEQFF; CDR3 DNA: TGTGCCAGCAGCTTAGCGGGACTTAATGAGCAGTTCTTC
V gene: TRBV4-3; clone size: -; J gene: TRBJ2-2; D gene: TRBD1; CDR3 protein: CARSQNPGTDYTGELFF; CDR3 DNA: TGCGCCAGGAGCCAAAACCCCGGGACAGATTACACCGGGGAGCTGTTTTTT